A selection of T cell receptor beta chains follows, all from one sample in a study of shared clonotypes between healthy human individuals. This table comes from immunoSEQ multiplex PCR, and its TCRdb copy is limited to in-frame clones, with some not included. The sample yields 2,500,000 or so clones, around nine tenths seen once. Sequences were obtained from naive CD4+ T cells sorted from blood. These receptor sequences come from a man aged 18 to 30 in good health. Each CDR3 is given with its conserved first and last residue. Each record gives: J gene, D gene, V gene, clone size, CDR3 DNA, CDR3 protein. The D gene is left open where the match is weak. The size field is filled for only some rows; it gives once, few, many or a size class.

j_gene: TRBJ2-7
d_gene: TRBD1
v_gene: TRBV19
abundance: NA
CDR3nt: TGTGCCAGTAGTAAACCGGGACAGGGGACCTACGAGCAGTACTTC
CDR3aa: CASSKPGQGTYEQYF

j_gene: TRBJ2-3
d_gene: NA
v_gene: TRBV30
abundance: NA
CDR3nt: TGTGCCTGGAGTGTCGACTTGCGTGGGGCTGATACGCAGTATTTT
CDR3aa: CAWSVDLRGADTQYF

j_gene: TRBJ1-3
d_gene: TRBD1
v_gene: TRBV2
abundance: NA
CDR3nt: TGTGCCAGCAGGGGGGACAGAGGAAACACCATATATTTT
CDR3aa: CASRGDRGNTIYF

j_gene: TRBJ2-2
d_gene: NA
v_gene: TRBV28
abundance: NA
CDR3nt: TGTGCCAGCAGTTTATTCAAGGAGGGCGGGGAGCTGTTTTTT
CDR3aa: CASSLFKEGGELFF

j_gene: TRBJ2-1
d_gene: TRBD1
v_gene: TRBV2
abundance: NA
CDR3nt: TGTGCCAGCAGCAAGGGACAGGGGACATACAATGAGCAGTTCTTC
CDR3aa: CASSKGQGTYNEQFF

j_gene: TRBJ2-2
d_gene: TRBD1
v_gene: TRBV5-1
abundance: NA
CDR3nt: TGCGCCAGCAGCTTGGGATCACAGGGGACAGGGACCGGGGAGCTGTTTTTT
CDR3aa: CASSLGSQGTGTGELFF

j_gene: TRBJ1-1
d_gene: TRBD1
v_gene: TRBV6-1
abundance: NA
CDR3nt: TGTGCCAGCAGCCCCGGGGAGGCAGGGGGGGCTGAAGCTTTCTTT
CDR3aa: CASSPGEAGGAEAFF

j_gene: TRBJ1-4
d_gene: NA
v_gene: TRBV6-1
abundance: NA
CDR3nt: TGTGCCAGCAGTGACGGGCCGATCTCCAAAAAACTGTTTTTT
CDR3aa: CASSDGPISKKLFF

j_gene: TRBJ1-1
d_gene: NA
v_gene: TRBV30
abundance: NA
CDR3nt: TGTGCCTGGAGAGCAGGGGCGGTGGGTGAAGCTTTCTTT
CDR3aa: CAWRAGAVGEAFF

j_gene: TRBJ1-4
d_gene: NA
v_gene: TRBV30
abundance: NA
CDR3nt: TGTGCCTGGAGTGTTCTCAGGGGTAGAACTAATGAAAAACTGTTTTTT
CDR3aa: CAWSVLRGRTNEKLFF

j_gene: TRBJ2-1
d_gene: TRBD1
v_gene: TRBV27
abundance: NA
CDR3nt: TGTGCCAGCAGTGGACAGGGGGTGAGCTCCTACAATGAGCAGTTCTTC
CDR3aa: CASSGQGVSSYNEQFF

j_gene: TRBJ2-7
d_gene: NA
v_gene: TRBV30
abundance: NA
CDR3nt: TGTGCCTGGGCTCCGGGCAACTCCTACGAGCAGTACTTC
CDR3aa: CAWAPGNSYEQYF

j_gene: TRBJ1-4
d_gene: NA
v_gene: TRBV5-1
abundance: NA
CDR3nt: TGCGCCAGCAGGGCCCTGGGAGGGGATAATGAAAAACTGTTTTTT
CDR3aa: CASRALGGDNEKLFF

j_gene: TRBJ2-6
d_gene: NA
v_gene: TRBV7-6
abundance: NA
CDR3nt: TGTGCCAGCAGCCCTGACTCTGGGGCCAACGTCCTGACTTTC
CDR3aa: CASSPDSGANVLTF

j_gene: TRBJ2-1
d_gene: NA
v_gene: TRBV30
abundance: NA
CDR3nt: TGTGCCTGGAGTAATGCGGGTGAGCAGTTCTTC
CDR3aa: CAWSNAGEQFF

j_gene: TRBJ2-1
d_gene: NA
v_gene: TRBV5-6
abundance: once
CDR3nt: TGTGCCAGCAGCGTGCGGCTGAGCTCCTACAATGAGCAGTTCTTC
CDR3aa: CASSVRLSSYNEQFF

j_gene: TRBJ1-3
d_gene: TRBD1
v_gene: TRBV4-1
abundance: NA
CDR3nt: TGCGCCAGCAGCCCCCCGGACAGGCCAAACACCATATATTTT
CDR3aa: CASSPPDRPNTIYF

j_gene: TRBJ2-1
d_gene: NA
v_gene: TRBV5-6
abundance: NA
CDR3nt: TGTGCCAGCAGCTTGCTTGGGAGAGTCACATCCTACAATGAGCAGTTCTTC
CDR3aa: CASSLLGRVTSYNEQFF

j_gene: TRBJ2-7
d_gene: NA
v_gene: TRBV6-6
abundance: NA
CDR3nt: TGTGCCAGCACCCTTCCCGGGAGCTACGAGCAGTACTTC
CDR3aa: CASTLPGSYEQYF

j_gene: TRBJ2-2
d_gene: NA
v_gene: TRBV19
abundance: NA
CDR3nt: TGTGCCAGTAGCCGGACGCTTTGGAACACCGGGGAGCTGTTTTTT
CDR3aa: CASSRTLWNTGELFF

j_gene: TRBJ2-3
d_gene: NA
v_gene: TRBV7-2
abundance: once
CDR3nt: TGTGCCAGCAGCCTACGGGGCGAGGCGGATACGCAGTATTTT
CDR3aa: CASSLRGEADTQYF

j_gene: TRBJ2-1
d_gene: NA
v_gene: TRBV13
abundance: NA
CDR3nt: TGTGCCAGCAGCTCCAGGACAGCCTACAATGAGCAGTTCTTC
CDR3aa: CASSSRTAYNEQFF

j_gene: TRBJ2-3
d_gene: NA
v_gene: TRBV6-1
abundance: NA
CDR3nt: TGTGCCAGCAGTGAAACCCGGGGTAGCACAGATACGCAGTATTTT
CDR3aa: CASSETRGSTDTQYF

j_gene: TRBJ2-2
d_gene: TRBD2
v_gene: TRBV4-1
abundance: once
CDR3nt: TGCGCCAGCAGCCAAGACCCGGGACTAGCGGGAGGGGGCACCGGGGAGCTGTTTTTT
CDR3aa: CASSQDPGLAGGGTGELFF

j_gene: TRBJ2-5
d_gene: NA
v_gene: TRBV5-4
abundance: NA
CDR3nt: TGTGCCAGCAGCTTGGTGGGCCAAGAGACCCAGTACTTC
CDR3aa: CASSLVGQETQYF

j_gene: TRBJ1-6
d_gene: NA
v_gene: TRBV11-2
abundance: NA
CDR3nt: TGTGCCAGCAGCTTAGCCGGACACCTGGATTCACCCCTCCACTTT
CDR3aa: CASSLAGHLDSPLHF

j_gene: TRBJ2-3
d_gene: TRBD2
v_gene: TRBV5-4
abundance: NA
CDR3nt: TGTGCCAGCAGCTCGACTAGCGGGTCAGATACGCAGTATTTT
CDR3aa: CASSSTSGSDTQYF

j_gene: TRBJ2-3
d_gene: NA
v_gene: TRBV7-2
abundance: NA
CDR3nt: TGTGCCAGCAGCTTTGGGCTTATCACAGATACGCAGTATTTT
CDR3aa: CASSFGLITDTQYF

j_gene: TRBJ2-7
d_gene: NA
v_gene: TRBV5-6
abundance: NA
CDR3nt: TGTGCCAGCAGCCATACCCCCTACGAGCAGTACTTC
CDR3aa: CASSHTPYEQYF